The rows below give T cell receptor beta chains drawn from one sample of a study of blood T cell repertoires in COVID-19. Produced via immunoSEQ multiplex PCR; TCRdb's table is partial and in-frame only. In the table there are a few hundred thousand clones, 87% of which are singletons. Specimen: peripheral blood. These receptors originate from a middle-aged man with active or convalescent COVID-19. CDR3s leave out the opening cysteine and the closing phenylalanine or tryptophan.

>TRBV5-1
ASSPGTAPYGYT
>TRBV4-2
ASSRATDGYT
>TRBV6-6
ASSPARDPRAYEQY
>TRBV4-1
ASSQVQGAGEQF
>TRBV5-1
ASSFDGGRTEAF
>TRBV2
ATQGREYEQY
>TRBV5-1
ASSLSGGDQETQY
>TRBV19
ASSMSSGLYNEQF
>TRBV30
AWSTLGHRGGYGYT
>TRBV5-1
ASRLLTGSPEAF
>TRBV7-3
ASSPTGGHGELF
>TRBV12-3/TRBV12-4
ASSFGGTEAF
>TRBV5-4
ASSFSDRGDYGYT
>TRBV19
ASSLGQGNQPQH
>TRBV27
ASSLTQGYEQY
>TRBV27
ASSLRGNNFYT
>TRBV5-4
ASQKSVAGELF
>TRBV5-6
ASSLTIGGLNTEAF
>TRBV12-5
ASALGQGSYNEQF
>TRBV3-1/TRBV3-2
ASSQGEGEAF
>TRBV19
ASSIGQGVRYEQY
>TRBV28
ASSLLTVNTEAF
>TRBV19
ASGRDIYNEQF
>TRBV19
ASSLRRADNEQF
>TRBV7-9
ASSTRTSGRYNEQF
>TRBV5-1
ASSFSSTEQY
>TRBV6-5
ASRTTGLENSPLH
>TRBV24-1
ATSDESTSYNEQF
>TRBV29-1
SAGGPPDEQY
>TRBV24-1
ATSDLRTGGLETQY
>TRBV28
ASSPQDPLGGPQH
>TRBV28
ASSFSTEGQGVRYEQY
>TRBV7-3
ASSTGTGSSEAF
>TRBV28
ASSRTRGVYEQY
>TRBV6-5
ASSFGPSGGNQPQH
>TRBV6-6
ASSLKPPRDRDFYGYT
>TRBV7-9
ASSLKSRDSVYGYT
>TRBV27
ASSLRGSFLHEQY
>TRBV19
ASSTRRGVSPQH
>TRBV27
ATSFPGSGYEQY
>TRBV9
ASSVQGDTNSPLH
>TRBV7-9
ASSLDRVGSYEQY
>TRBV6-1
ASSDVGFYGYT
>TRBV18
ASSRTGETGELF
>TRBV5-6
ASSSWGLQAGQPQH
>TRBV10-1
ASSESRQGASEQF
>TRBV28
ASSLAQHYGYT
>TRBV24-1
ATSDLRLQQY
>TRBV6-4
ASRLTGDGNQPQH
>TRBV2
ASSEGQGENSPLH
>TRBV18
ASSPGTGKNEKLF
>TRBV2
ARGQGAASNQPQH
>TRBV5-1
ASSRQGEGMDVLT
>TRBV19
ASSLKIPGQIISGNTIY